Listed below are T cell receptor beta chains from one sample, sequenced in a study of blood T cell repertoires in COVID-19. TCRdb's copy holds only in-frame clones and misses some; the assay was immunoSEQ multiplex PCR. The sample carries roughly 150,000 clones, 70% to 90% recorded once. Material: peripheral blood. The receptors come from a man aged 55-75 years with acute or convalescent COVID-19. The CDR3 runs from the conserved cysteine through the conserved F or W. Fields, in order: V gene, clone size, CDR3 length, CDR3 protein. Expanded clones are given a class, and other clones once, few, many or no size at all.

V gene: TRBV18; clone size: -; CDR3 length: 14; CDR3 protein: CASGASGSQETQYF
V gene: TRBV3-1/TRBV3-2; clone size: few; CDR3 length: 13; CDR3 protein: CASGGTGLYEQYF
V gene: TRBV7-8; clone size: -; CDR3 length: 15; CDR3 protein: CASSLGDNDVYEQYF
V gene: TRBV7-9; clone size: -; CDR3 length: 14; CDR3 protein: CASSLTGEESPLHF
V gene: TRBV20-1; clone size: -; CDR3 length: 10; CDR3 protein: CSLGREKLFF
V gene: TRBV5-1; clone size: -; CDR3 length: 14; CDR3 protein: CASGRDGSSYEQYF
V gene: TRBV5-6; clone size: -; CDR3 length: 14; CDR3 protein: CASSLADRLYGYTF
V gene: TRBV2; clone size: -; CDR3 length: 14; CDR3 protein: CASRRGDRGHEQFF
V gene: TRBV29-1; clone size: -; CDR3 length: 13; CDR3 protein: CGVRGQGNTEAFF
V gene: TRBV24-1; clone size: -; CDR3 length: 16; CDR3 protein: CATSDRDRAFDQPQHF
V gene: TRBV5-6; clone size: -; CDR3 length: 16; CDR3 protein: CASSLRSTGLSYEQYF
V gene: TRBV24-1; clone size: few; CDR3 length: 18; CDR3 protein: CATSDGTGYVSSGNTIYF
V gene: TRBV6-5; clone size: -; CDR3 length: 13; CDR3 protein: CASSPYRNTEAFF
V gene: TRBV6-6; clone size: -; CDR3 length: 13; CDR3 protein: CASGDSWNTEAFF
V gene: TRBV19; clone size: -; CDR3 length: 15; CDR3 protein: CASSSLAGPSYEQYF
V gene: TRBV6-5; clone size: -; CDR3 length: 14; CDR3 protein: CASRPRGFTGELFF
V gene: TRBV15; clone size: -; CDR3 length: 15; CDR3 protein: CATSRSRGPTQPQHF
V gene: TRBV18; clone size: once; CDR3 length: 15; CDR3 protein: CASSPLGPGRNEQFF
V gene: TRBV9; clone size: few; CDR3 length: 15; CDR3 protein: CASSVEQFWNSPLHF
V gene: TRBV18; clone size: -; CDR3 length: 14; CDR3 protein: CASSRVEGNTEAFF
V gene: TRBV10-3; clone size: -; CDR3 length: 15; CDR3 protein: CAISEFSGSSYEQYF
V gene: TRBV3-1/TRBV3-2; clone size: -; CDR3 length: 12; CDR3 protein: CAASRGNSPLHF
V gene: TRBV5-1; clone size: -; CDR3 length: 15; CDR3 protein: CASSQPSGVNTEAFF
V gene: TRBV2; clone size: once; CDR3 length: 13; CDR3 protein: CASSGGQNYGYTF
V gene: TRBV28; clone size: -; CDR3 length: 16; CDR3 protein: CASSSGTPLNTGELFF
V gene: TRBV3-1/TRBV3-2; clone size: -; CDR3 length: 16; CDR3 protein: CASSQGDRGQRNTQYF
V gene: TRBV6-1; clone size: -; CDR3 length: 14; CDR3 protein: CASRPGGSSYEQYF
V gene: TRBV13; clone size: -; CDR3 length: 16; CDR3 protein: CASSQTGDPSGNTIYF
V gene: TRBV7-2; clone size: -; CDR3 length: 15; CDR3 protein: CASSLWAGILGELFF
V gene: TRBV19; clone size: -; CDR3 length: 15; CDR3 protein: CASSMSNRVGNEQFF
V gene: TRBV6-2/TRBV6-3; clone size: -; CDR3 length: 15; CDR3 protein: CASSYRQGRAKKLFF
V gene: TRBV7-9; clone size: few; CDR3 length: 17; CDR3 protein: CASSHRGTSGDSYEQYF
V gene: TRBV7-2; clone size: -; CDR3 length: 14; CDR3 protein: CASSQRQGGEKLFF
V gene: TRBV7-2; clone size: -; CDR3 length: 12; CDR3 protein: CASSLQRNEQFF
V gene: TRBV6-5; clone size: -; CDR3 length: 15; CDR3 protein: CASRPTGYPGNTIYF
V gene: TRBV6-5; clone size: -; CDR3 length: 13; CDR3 protein: CASERDRDEKLFF
V gene: TRBV29-1; clone size: -; CDR3 length: 14; CDR3 protein: CSVVGQGAGNTIYF